These 26 T cell receptor beta chains were sequenced from one sample in a study of post-analysis software for immune sequencing data. Antigens for these TCRs are unknown. Libraries were made from TCR beta cDNA, and they carried unique molecular identifiers. TCRdb independently ran MiXCR on the PCR reads; one entry per CDR3 protein. Among some 500,000 distinct CDR3 sequences listed, over 35% were seen once. Study conclusions and caveats: Comparison of patients with controls showed four or five TRBV segments more frequent in patients, TRBV5-6, TRBV5-1 and TRBV20-1 among them.

The material sequenced was blood. The receptor set was obtained from a girl aged 5-17 years with multiple sclerosis.

The V call is TRBV10-3, the J call TRBJ2-5, with D perhaps TRBD1 or TRBD2 (7 bases each). The V gene's germline CDR1 is ENHRY and CDR2 SYGVKD. The CDR3 is 16 amino acids. V was clipped by 2 bases and J by 5 bases, with 18 bases between them. The CDR3 spells CAISEHTGEGGETQYF. The CDR3 DNA is TGTGCCATCAGTGAGCACACAGGGGAGGGGGGTGAGACCCAGTACTTC.

The chain links TRBV20-1 to TRBJ2-3; D might be TRBD2 (5 bases). Looked up from germline, CDR1 is DFQATT and CDR2 is SNEGSKA (reference sequence). The germline V and J ends were trimmed by 3 bases and 6 bases, with 10 bases remaining between them. The CDR3 has 12 amino acids. CDR3 protein: CSARRARDTQYF. DNA for the CDR3: TGCAGTGCTAGGAGGGCGAGGGATACGCAGTATTTT.

This clonotype was found a few times. The chain has TRBV5-1 and TRBJ2-1, with a possible D match to TRBD2 (6 bases). With 0 bases removed from V and 1 base from J, the gap between germline ends came to 14 bases. The CDR3 is made up of 17 amino acids. Per germline, CDR1 SGHRS and CDR2 YFSETQ. The CDR3 loop reads CASSLGGGGGSYNEQFF. The DNA of the CDR3 is TGCGCCAGCAGCTTGGGTGGTGGTGGGGGGTCCTACAATGAGCAGTTCTTC. Supplemented by reference TRBV5-1 and TRBJ2-1, the full variable domain reads KAGVTQTPRYLIKTRGQQVTLSCSPISGHRSVSWYQQTPGQGLQFLFEYFSETQRNKGNFPGRFSGRQFSNSRSEMNVSTLELGDSALYLCASSLGGGGGSYNEQFFGPGTRLTVL.

This chain joins TRBV6-5 and TRBJ2-4, with D perhaps matching TRBD1 or TRBD2 (5 bases each). Gene TRBJ2-7 matches the end of the DNA better, so the J call may be wrong. The length of the CDR3 is 16 residues. The germline V gene encodes CDR1 MNHEY and CDR2 SVGAGI. The CDR3 DNA sequence: TGTGCCAGCAGTTACGACGGGGCCATTAACACCTACGAGCAGTACTTC. It encodes CASSYDGAINTYEQYF.

This clonotype has a handful of counts. V is TRBV29-1 and J is TRBJ2-5, with 10 bases identical to TRBD1. The better agreement between TRBJ2-7 and the DNA end casts doubt on the J call. The germline CDR1 and CDR2 sequences are SQVTM and ANQGSEA. This CDR3 spans 15 amino acids. The CDR3 DNA reads TGCAGCGTTGGAGACCGGGACAGGGGTAACTACGAGCAGTACTTC. It translates to CSVGDRDRGNYEQYF.

This rearrangement joins TRBV20-1 to TRBJ2-7, with 9 bases identical to TRBD2. The CDR3 length is 16 residues. With V trimmed by 0 bases and J by 3 bases, 9 bases remained unmatched. Germline V gene sequence: CDR1 DFQATT, CDR2 SNEGSKA (reference sequence). CDR3 sequence: CSARDSRLAVNYEQYF. In DNA, the CDR3 is TGCAGTGCTAGAGATAGCCGACTAGCGGTAAACTACGAGCAGTACTTC.

The V gene is TRBV7-2, the J gene TRBJ2-6; D perhaps matches TRBD2 (7 bases). Trimming cost V 6 bases and J 1 base, with 19 bases left between them. CDR3 size: 18 residues. Germline V CDR1 and CDR2: SGHTA, FQGNSA. CDR3 protein: CASRRGGLIMSGANVLTF. The CDR3 DNA reads TGTGCCAGCAGGAGGGGGGGGCTTATTATGTCTGGGGCCAACGTCCTGACTTTC.

As to this clonotype: An end of the junction does not agree with germline; a read error may underlie this. The rearrangement links TRBV2 to TRBJ2-2, with 7 positions matching TRBD1. This CDR3 is built from 15 residues. Germline CDR1 reads SNHLY; CDR2 reads FYNNEI. The DNA for the CDR3 is TGTGCCAGCAGTTCCCAGGGGGACAACACCGGGGAGCGGTTTTTT. It specifies CASSSQGDNTGERFF.

In this sample, this clonotype turned up a few times. This chain connects TRBV27 to TRBJ2-3; 8 bases are a match to TRBD2. The germline gives CDR1 MNHEY, CDR2 SMNVEV (reference sequence). The CDR3 contains 13 residues. Unmatched junction bases numbered 4, after V lost 5 bases and J lost 6 bases. CDR3: CASSPAGADTQYF. The CDR3 DNA reads as TGTGCCAGCAGTCCAGCGGGAGCGGATACGCAGTATTTT.

V is TRBV30 and J is TRBJ2-3, with unresolved D. Germline values: CDR1 GTSNPN, CDR2 SVGIG (reference sequence). With 2 bases removed from V and 0 bases from J, the gap between germline ends came to 9 bases. The CDR3 consists of 14 residues. The CDR3 spells CAWSLGYSTDTQYF. The CDR3 bases are TGTGCCTGGAGTTTGGGGTATAGCACAGATACGCAGTATTTT.

This chain uses TRBV18 with TRBJ1-1; D is perhaps TRBD1 (5 bases). The length of the CDR3 is 14 residues. Germline V gives CDR1 KGHSH, CDR2 LQKENI. V dropped 4 bases and J dropped 5 bases, with 14 bases sitting between them. DNA of the CDR3: TGTGCCAGCTCACTAGTCAGGGTCAGGACTGAAGCTTTCTTT. Amino acid sequence: CASSLVRVRTEAFF.

This chain links TRBV12-3 or TRBV12-4 with TRBJ1-5, with 7 nucleotides matching TRBD1. V shed 6 bases and J 7 bases; nucleotides not matched to a gene: 15. The CDR3 spans 16 residues. This chain's CDR3 is CASSNWSPTGHQPQHF. Written as DNA, the CDR3 is TGTGCCAGCAGCAATTGGTCCCCGACAGGGCACCAGCCCCAGCATTTT.

V and J are TRBV28 and TRBJ2-7; 13 nucleotides align to TRBD2. With V trimmed by 4 bases and J by 2 bases, 14 bases remained unmatched. The CDR3 covers 19 residues. Per germline, CDR1 MDHEN and CDR2 SYDVKM. The CDR3 loop reads CASSYPRTSGSWGTYEQYF. The CDR3 DNA reads as TGTGCCAGCAGTTACCCTCGGACTAGCGGGAGTTGGGGGACCTACGAGCAGTACTTC.

The chain links TRBV25-1 to TRBJ2-1; possible D gene TRBD2, 6 bases. Trimming cost V 7 bases and J 5 bases, with 9 bases left between them. Germline values: CDR1 MGHDK, CDR2 SYGVNS. The CDR3 has 12 amino acids. This chain's CDR3 is CASKLAHNEQFF. The CDR3 nucleotides read TGTGCCAGCAAACTAGCTCACAATGAGCAGTTCTTC.

This clonotype came up a few times. V and J are TRBV20-1 and TRBJ2-7; D ambiguous. There are 16 residues in the CDR3. The V end was cut by 0 bases, the J end by 0 bases, with 15 bases between. Germline-derived CDR1 and CDR2 are DFQATT and SNEGSKA (reference sequence). This chain's CDR3 is CSARDSDGTRSYEQYF. As DNA, the CDR3 is TGCAGTGCTAGAGATTCGGACGGAACACGCTCCTACGAGCAGTACTTC.

There are a few counts of this clonotype. The rearrangement uses TRBV5-1 and TRBJ2-3, with TRBD1 matching over 7 bases. With 4 bases clipped from V and 2 bases from J, the junction kept 7 bases outside the gene matches. Germline V lookup: CDR1 SGHRS, CDR2 YFSETQ. The CDR3 has 15 residues. The CDR3 DNA reads as TGCGCCAGCAGCGAGGGACAGTGGTACACAGATACGCAGTATTTT. It is translated as CASSEGQWYTDTQYF.

This clonotype occurred a few times. V gene TRBV4-1 combines with J gene TRBJ2-1; possibly TRBD1 or TRBD2 for D (5 bases each). This CDR3 contains 18 residues. Deletions cut 4 bases from V and 0 bases from J, with 19 bases between. CDR1 and CDR2 (germline): MGHRA, YSYEKL. CDR3 sequence (DNA): TGCGCCAGCAGCCCGTTCAGGGAGCGGACCTACTCCTACAATGAGCAGTTCTTC. This codes for CASSPFRERTYSYNEQFF.

This clonotype was seen only a few times. The rearrangement uses TRBV4-2 and TRBJ2-1; D may be TRBD1 or TRBD2 (5 bases each). Germline-derived CDR1 and CDR2 are LGHNA and YNFKEQ. The CDR3 totals 17 residues. Trimming took off 2 bases at V and 0 bases at J, with 14 bases between the two ends. CDR3: CASSQKKGPSSYNEQFF. As DNA, the CDR3 is TGTGCCAGCAGCCAAAAAAAGGGACCAAGCTCCTACAATGAGCAGTTCTTC.

This clonotype turned up a few times. The V and J genes are TRBV12-3 or TRBV12-4 and TRBJ2-1; perhaps TRBD1 as D (5 bases). The V end lost 5 bases, the J end lost 7 bases, and 6 bases lay between the germline ends. This CDR3 is 11 amino acids long. CDR3 sequence (DNA): TGTGCCAGCAGTGACAGTAATGAGCAGTTCTTC. It translates to CASSDSNEQFF.

This rearrangement joins TRBV20-1 to TRBJ2-3; D ambiguous. This CDR3 spans 11 amino acids. In germline, CDR1 is DFQATT, CDR2 SNEGSKA (reference sequence). The CDR3 is CRAKGVDTQYF. The CDR3 DNA reads TGCAGGGCGAAGGGTGTGGATACGCAGTATTTT.

This clonotype has at least ten counts. The chain joins TRBV2 to TRBJ2-1, with TRBD2 matching 11 bases. Germline CDR1 is SNHLY and CDR2 is FYNNEI. V lost 4 bases to trimming and J lost 6 bases; unmatched junction nucleotides: 2. The CDR3 sequence is 14 residues long. CDR3 coding DNA: TGTGCCAGCAGTGGACTAGCGGGACGCAATGAGCAGTTCTTC. Translation: CASSGLAGRNEQFF. Full variable domain (rest looked up from reference TRBV2 and TRBJ2-1): EPEVTQTPSHQVTQMGQEVILRCVPISNHLYFYWYRQILGQKVEFLVSFYNNEISEKSEIFDDQFSVERPDGSNFTLKIRSTKLEDSAMYFCASSGLAGRNEQFFGPGTRLTVL.

The sample holds a few counts of this clonotype. The genes are TRBV20-1 and TRBJ1-2; 7 nucleotides match TRBD1. The junction had 15 bases not matched to a gene; V was cut back by 6 bases and J by 5 bases. CDR1 is DFQATT and CDR2 is SNEGSKA in the germline V gene (reference sequence). The CDR3 covers 15 residues. The CDR3 reads CSAEGQARAFYGYTF. CDR3 nucleotides: TGCAGTGCAGAAGGACAGGCTAGGGCGTTTTATGGCTACACCTTC.

This chain connects TRBV7-9 to TRBJ2-1, with 15 bases fitting TRBD2. Germline V gives CDR1 SEHNR, CDR2 FQNEAQ (reference sequence). The CDR3 spans 15 residues. J lost 9 bases, V lost 4 bases, and 4 bases had no gene match. This chain's CDR3 is CASSWTSGRASEQFF. The CDR3 DNA sequence: TGTGCCAGCAGCTGGACTAGCGGGAGGGCCTCTGAGCAGTTCTTC.

This sequence joins TRBV29-1 and TRBJ2-1; D might be TRBD2 (5 bases). The CDR3 has 12 residues. CDR1 is SQVTM and CDR2 is ANQGSEA in the germline V gene. Trimming cost V 4 bases and J 7 bases, with 11 bases left between them. For the CDR3, the DNA is TGCAGCGTTGGGGCGGGTGTAAATGAGCAGTTCTTC. This sequence encodes CSVGAGVNEQFF.

Regarding this clonotype: Mismatch with germline at one junction end may stem from a read error. The V gene is TRBV5-1, the J gene TRBJ1-5; D call uncertain. CDR3 length: 13 residues. From germline, CDR1 is SGHRS and CDR2 YFSETQ. CDR3 in DNA: TGCGCCGGCAGCTTAGACCTTAATCAGCCCCAGCATTTT. Translated, it gives CAGSLDLNQPQHF.

In this sample, this clonotype turned up a few times. The chain is built from TRBV2 and TRBJ2-7; 8 nucleotides line up with TRBD2. The V segment lost 4 bases and the J segment 0 bases; nucleotides outside the gene matches: 8. In germline, CDR1 is SNHLY, CDR2 FYNNEI. This CDR3 region has 16 residues. Written as DNA, the CDR3 is TGTGCCAGCAGTGGGGGACTAGGGGTTAGCTCCTACGAGCAGTACTTC. Protein: CASSGGLGVSSYEQYF.